These 14 T cell receptor beta chains came from one sample sequenced in a study of Graves' ophthalmopathy and Graves' hyperthyroidism. Amplified TCR beta CDR3 regions were obtained using RNA transcripts as template. HTBI primers served in a first-round RT-PCR, which a second-round multiplex PCR followed. A single record per CDR3 protein comes from TCRdb applying MiXCR to the multiplex PCR reads. Here the sample spans roughly 420,000 distinct CDR3 sequences, over 20% being singletons. Material: peripheral blood. The receptors originated from a woman aged 18-35 years with stable Graves' hyperthyroidism.

This clonotype has a count of ten or more. The chain has TRBV12-3 or TRBV12-4 and TRBJ1-5; D possibly corresponds to TRBD1 (6 bases). The CDR3 extends over 13 amino acids. Trimming removed 3 bases from V and 4 bases from J, with 7 bases in between. CDR3: CASSFGQNQPQHF. CDR3 bases: TGTGCCAGCAGTTTCGGACAGAATCAGCCCCAGCATTTT.

This clonotype was observed many times. J is TRBJ2-5 and V is TRBV6-1; 9 nucleotides line up with TRBD2. The CDR3 consists of 15 residues. CDR1 and CDR2 from the germline V gene are MNHNS and SASEGT. With 4 bases clipped from V and 4 bases from J, the junction kept 7 bases outside the gene matches. DNA for the CDR3: TGTGCCAGCAGTGTGCAAGCGGGGGGACTAGAGACCCAGTACTTC. This translates into CASSVQAGGLETQYF.

This clonotype was seen repeatedly, ten times or more. V gene TRBV11-2 combines with J gene TRBJ1-1; D is possibly TRBD1 (6 bases). This CDR3 has 13 amino acids. Germline lookup yields CDR1 SGHAT and CDR2 FQNNGV. Trimming took off 6 bases at V and 1 base at J, with 9 bases between the two ends. The CDR3: CASRPGQNTEAFF. The CDR3, as DNA: TGTGCCAGCAGACCGGGACAGAACACTGAAGCTTTCTTT.

A single count supports this clonotype. The chain carries TRBV25-1 and TRBJ2-5; D gene ambiguous. The ends were cut back, 2 bases at V and 6 bases at J, with 4 bases in the middle. Germline V lookup: CDR1 MGHDK, CDR2 SYGVNS. The CDR3 runs 11 residues. The CDR3 sequence is CASSETKTQYF. The CDR3 bases are TGTGCCAGCAGTGAAACAAAGACCCAGTACTTC.

The V call is TRBV7-9, the J call TRBJ2-7; 9 positions match TRBD2. Germline-derived CDR1 and CDR2 are SEHNR and FQNEAQ (reference sequence). V lost 3 bases to trimming and J lost 6 bases; unmatched junction nucleotides: 6. The CDR3 is 14 amino acids. DNA of the CDR3: TGTGCCAGCAGCTTCTTGGGACTAGCATCCGAGCAGTACTTC. Translation: CASSFLGLASEQYF.

This clonotype was counted many times. The chain uses TRBV2 and TRBJ2-7; D is perhaps TRBD1 (5 bases). V dropped 7 bases and J dropped 2 bases, with 15 bases sitting between them. This CDR3 is built from 14 residues. The V gene's germline CDR1 is SNHLY and CDR2 FYNNEI. CDR3 coding DNA: TGTGCCAGCAAAGGATTACAGGACCCCTACGAGCAGTACTTC. Its translation is CASKGLQDPYEQYF.

This clonotype was found many times. The rearrangement links TRBV6-5 to TRBJ2-7; 7 positions match TRBD1. Germline trimming cut 0 bases from V and 5 bases from J; bases unmatched to any gene: 10. This CDR3 comprises 16 residues. In germline, CDR1 is MNHEY, CDR2 SVGAGI. The CDR3 coding sequence is TGTGCCAGCAGTTACTCAGTGACAGGGAGATCTCACGAGCAGTACTTC. Protein product: CASSYSVTGRSHEQYF.

The CDR3 DNA is TGCAGTGCTAGTGGCATAAGGGTCCCTGAAGCTTTCTTT. Translating it yields CSASGIRVPEAFF. The rearrangement joins TRBV20-1 to TRBJ1-1; D gene ambiguous. The CDR3 covers 13 residues. CDR1 and CDR2 from the germline V gene are DFQATT and SNEGSKA (reference sequence). The V and J ends lost 3 bases and 6 bases respectively, with 14 bases between them.

This clonotype was picked up many times. The V and J genes are TRBV12-3 or TRBV12-4 and TRBJ2-2, with unresolved D. This CDR3 comprises 15 residues. V was shortened by 3 bases and J by 0 bases, with 8 bases between the two germline ends. The CDR3 is CASSFGSANTGELFF. In DNA, the CDR3 is TGTGCCAGCAGTTTTGGCAGCGCGAACACCGGGGAGCTGTTTTTT.

The table lists this clonotype with many counts. This chain links TRBV12-3 or TRBV12-4 with TRBJ2-7; 7 nucleotides line up with TRBD1. This CDR3 region has 14 residues. The junction had 7 bases not matched to a gene; V was cut back by 6 bases and J by 2 bases. As DNA, the CDR3 is TGTGCCAGCAGCCAAGGACAGGCCACCTACGAGCAGTACTTC. It specifies CASSQGQATYEQYF.

This sequence joins TRBV20-1 and TRBJ2-2; 9 bases fit TRBD1. The CDR3 extends over 16 amino acids. With 6 bases clipped from V and 7 bases from J, the junction kept 15 bases outside the gene matches. CDR1 is DFQATT and CDR2 is SNEGSKA in the germline V gene (reference sequence). The CDR3 sequence: CSAPNAGQGGIGELFF. The CDR3 DNA follows: TGCAGTGCCCCTAACGCGGGACAGGGAGGAATCGGGGAGCTGTTTTTT.

In its sample, this clonotype was seen many times. V usage is TRBV12-3 or TRBV12-4 and J usage is TRBJ1-1; unclear D gene. Trimming removed 3 bases at V and 0 bases at J, with 8 bases between. The CDR3 consists of 14 residues. As DNA, the CDR3 is TGTGCCAGCAGTTTGGTAGGGATGAACACTGAAGCTTTCTTT. Its protein is CASSLVGMNTEAFF.

There are many counts of this clonotype. The V call is TRBV30, the J call TRBJ1-2, with D possibly being TRBD1 (5 bases). The V gene lost 4 bases and the J gene lost 8 bases, with 14 bases spanning the gap. Germline-derived CDR1 and CDR2 are GTSNPN and SVGIG (reference sequence). The CDR3 consists of 12 residues. In DNA, the CDR3 is TGTGCCTGGATTTTCAGGGCCGGCGGCTACACCTTC. Its protein is CAWIFRAGGYTF.

The chain recombines TRBV6-2 or TRBV6-3 with TRBJ1-5, with no clear D. CDR1 MNHEY and CDR2 SVGEGT come from the germline V gene. V shed 4 bases and J shed 3 bases, with 13 bases lying between them. The CDR3 contains 15 residues. CDR3: CASSLGGFVNQPQHF. The CDR3 DNA follows: TGTGCCAGCAGTTTGGGCGGCTTTGTCAATCAGCCCCAGCATTTT.